Described below is a single T cell receptor beta chain sequence and its context. In the source study's methods: Amplifying reference gene primers gave estimates of nucleated cell counts. The data were produced by immunoSEQ multiplex PCR, yet TCRdb's version contains in-frame clones alone and is incomplete. V, J and clone size reflect that table, while D and trimming were determined from the DNA. The table has 70,000 or so clones, around 80% seen once. CDR3 length equals 12 residues. The V and J ends lost 10 bases and 5 bases, in that order; junction bases with no gene match: 4. The germline CDR1 and CDR2 sequences are LNHDA and SQIVND (reference sequence). This entry belongs to a study of blood T cell repertoires in COVID-19. About the research overall: Some COVID-19 samples were acute and others convalescent; all came from the United States, Italy and Spain. T cells, B-cell-depleted T cells, or PBMCs supplied cDNA or gDNA.

The source of this sequence is a human donor in a cohort sampled during active COVID-19. The sequenced material came from peripheral blood. This chain connects TRBV19 to TRBJ2-5; 10 bases are shared with TRBD1. CDR3 sequence (DNA): TGTGCCACCGGGGGACAGGGGGAGACCCAGTACTTC. Protein: CATGGQGETQYF.